This record looks at one T cell receptor beta chain sequence and its context. Study members were between about 18 and 95 years old and lived in some 22 US regions. Cohorts were determined from participant-reported clinical history. This record comes from a study of blood T cell repertoires in COVID-19. Study context: PBMCs, B-cell-depleted T cells, or T cells provided the cDNA or gDNA that made up the material.

Original processing methods: Reference gene primer amplification gave estimated nucleated cell counts. Generated by immunoSEQ multiplex PCR, the TCRdb table keeps only in-frame clones and is missing some. The DNA gave D and trimming, while V, J and clone size come from that table. The sample records hundreds of thousands of clones, 84% being singletons. This CDR3 has 15 amino acids. V was clipped by 1 base and J by 2 bases; unmatched bases: 1. The germline V gene has CDR1 SGHRS and CDR2 YFSETQ. The sequence derives from a woman between 40 and 55 years old who had recovered from COVID-19. Sequencing was done on a sample of PBMCs or T cells enriched from blood (not recorded which). V is TRBV5-1 and J is TRBJ2-3; TRBD2 agrees at 10 bases. This CDR3 is CASSLSGRATDTQYF. The CDR3 bases are TGCGCCAGCAGCTTGAGCGGGAGGGCCACAGATACGCAGTATTTT. The full variable domain, completed using reference TRBV5-1 and TRBJ2-3, is KAGVTQTPRYLIKTRGQQVTLSCSPISGHRSVSWYQQTPGQGLQFLFEYFSETQRNKGNFPGRFSGRQFSNSRSEMNVSTLELGDSALYLCASSLSGRATDTQYFGPGTRLTVL.